This T cell receptor (beta chain) was recorded in a study of Graves' ophthalmopathy and Graves' hyperthyroidism. The CDR3 consists of 15 residues. Trimming took off 0 bases at V and 5 bases at J, with 17 bases between the two ends. Per germline, CDR1 DFQATT and CDR2 SNEGSKA (reference sequence). The study amplified TCR beta CDR3 regions using RNA transcripts. RT-PCR with HTBI primers came first, then second-round multiplex PCR. MiXCR, applied by TCRdb to the multiplex PCR reads, yields one record per CDR3 protein. The table records roughly 1.1 million distinct CDR3 sequences, 35% to 45% of them present only once. This clonotype was seen a few times. The hyperthyroidism patients had a new diagnosis of under 2 months' duration and were aged 18 to 65. Exclusion criteria comprised other autoimmune diseases, uncontrolled infections, pregnancy or lactation in patients. Diagnosis relied on clinical symptoms, serum thyroxine, TRAb, thyroid ultrasound and orbital computed tomography.

This chain links TRBV20-1 with TRBJ2-7; D might be TRBD1 or TRBD2, each matching 5 bases. This receptor was obtained from an adult man with Graves' hyperthyroidism. The sample was peripheral blood or thyroid tissue (not recorded which). The CDR3 spells CSARDNPGRGHEQYF. CDR3 in DNA: TGCAGTGCTAGAGATAATCCCGGAAGGGGACACGAGCAGTACTTC.